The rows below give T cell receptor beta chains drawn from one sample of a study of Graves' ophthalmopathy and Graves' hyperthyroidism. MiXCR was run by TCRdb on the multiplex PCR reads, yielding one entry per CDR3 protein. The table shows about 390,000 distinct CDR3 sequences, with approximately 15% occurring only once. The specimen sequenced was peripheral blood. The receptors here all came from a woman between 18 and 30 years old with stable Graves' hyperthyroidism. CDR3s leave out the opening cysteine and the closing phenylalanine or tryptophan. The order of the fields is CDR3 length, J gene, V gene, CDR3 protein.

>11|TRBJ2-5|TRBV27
ASSLGQGRTQY
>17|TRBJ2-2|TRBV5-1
ASSRRDRGPISSSGELF
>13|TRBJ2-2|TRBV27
ASSPKTGSAGELF
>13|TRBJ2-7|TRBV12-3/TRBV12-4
ASTPRGGYSHEQY
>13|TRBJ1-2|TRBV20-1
SAPEVGGDGDGYT
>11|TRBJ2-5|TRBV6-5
ASSSHWRETQY
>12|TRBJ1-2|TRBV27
ASTKNPGAEGYT
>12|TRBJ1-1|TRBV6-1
ASSRLGGNTEAF
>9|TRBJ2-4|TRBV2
ATRAKNIQY
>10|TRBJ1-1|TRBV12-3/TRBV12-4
ASSLWDSEAF
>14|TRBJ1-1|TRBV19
ASSAYPGQGNTEAF
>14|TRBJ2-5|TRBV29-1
SAFTSSGVFQETQY
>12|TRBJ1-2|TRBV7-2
ASSLSRGNYGYT
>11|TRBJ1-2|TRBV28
ASSFGPRQGYT
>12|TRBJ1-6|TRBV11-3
ASSLSPYNSPLH
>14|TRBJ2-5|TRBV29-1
SAGPYPGPPPETQY
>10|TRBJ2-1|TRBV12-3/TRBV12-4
ASRARGYEQF
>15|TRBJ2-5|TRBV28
ASSAIPRLAGGETQY
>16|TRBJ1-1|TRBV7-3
ASSLFPGTGRSNTEAF
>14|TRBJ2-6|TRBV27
ASSWDSYSGANVLT
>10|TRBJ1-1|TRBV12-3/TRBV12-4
ASRLMNTEAF
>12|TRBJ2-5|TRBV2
ASSERRYQETQY
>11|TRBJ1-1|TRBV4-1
ASSQPGGRGAF
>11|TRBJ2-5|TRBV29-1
SARWDSRETQY
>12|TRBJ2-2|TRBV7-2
ASRPPRVGGELF
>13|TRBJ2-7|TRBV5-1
ASSSPGQGGYEQY
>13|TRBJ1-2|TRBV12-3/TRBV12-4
ASSNTGHKFAGYT
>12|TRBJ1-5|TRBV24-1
ATSALGSGQPQH
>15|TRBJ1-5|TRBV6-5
ASSYSRRGVSNQPQH
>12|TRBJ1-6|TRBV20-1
SAPGTDRNSPLH
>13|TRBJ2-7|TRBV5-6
ASSSEDRGSYEQY
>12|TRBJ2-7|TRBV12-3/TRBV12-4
ASSFTGLAAEQY
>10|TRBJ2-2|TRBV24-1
ATSEGPLELF
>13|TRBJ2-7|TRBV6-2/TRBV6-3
ASSYSTTASYEQY
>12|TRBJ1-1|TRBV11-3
ASSFPGGGTEAF
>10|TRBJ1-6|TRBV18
ASSLSGGTLH
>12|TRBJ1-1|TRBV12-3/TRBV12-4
ASSFRQENTEAF
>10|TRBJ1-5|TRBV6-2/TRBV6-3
ASRRGNQPQH
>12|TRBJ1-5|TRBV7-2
ASSPHRGNQPQH
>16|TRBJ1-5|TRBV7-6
ASSLETGASYSNQPQH